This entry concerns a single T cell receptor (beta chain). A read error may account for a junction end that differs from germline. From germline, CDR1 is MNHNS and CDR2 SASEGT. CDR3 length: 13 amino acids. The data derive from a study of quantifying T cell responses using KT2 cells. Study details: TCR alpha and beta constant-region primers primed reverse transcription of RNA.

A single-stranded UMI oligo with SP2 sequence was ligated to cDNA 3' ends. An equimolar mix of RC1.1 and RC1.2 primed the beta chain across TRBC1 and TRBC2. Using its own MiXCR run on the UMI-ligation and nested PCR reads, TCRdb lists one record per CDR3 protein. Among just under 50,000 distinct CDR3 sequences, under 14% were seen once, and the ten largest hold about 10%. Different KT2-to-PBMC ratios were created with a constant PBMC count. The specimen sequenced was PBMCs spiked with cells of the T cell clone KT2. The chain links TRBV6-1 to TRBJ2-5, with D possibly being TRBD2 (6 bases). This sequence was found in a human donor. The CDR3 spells CASSEDGSKRVKF. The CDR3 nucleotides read TGTGCCAGCAGTGAAGATGGTAGTAAGCGGGTCAAATTC.